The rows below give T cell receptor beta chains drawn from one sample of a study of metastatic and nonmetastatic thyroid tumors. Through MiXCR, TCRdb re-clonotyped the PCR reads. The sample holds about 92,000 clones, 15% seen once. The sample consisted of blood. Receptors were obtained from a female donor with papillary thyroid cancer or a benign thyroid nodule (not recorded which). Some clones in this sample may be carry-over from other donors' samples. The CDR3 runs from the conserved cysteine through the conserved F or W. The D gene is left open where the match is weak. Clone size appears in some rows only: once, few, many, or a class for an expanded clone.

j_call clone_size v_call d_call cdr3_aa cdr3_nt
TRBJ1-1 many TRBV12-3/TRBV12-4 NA CASSLTGSVFF TGTGCCAGCAGTCTAACGGGGTCGGTCTTCTTT
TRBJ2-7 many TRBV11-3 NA CASSLETGDEQYF TGTGCCAGCAGCTTAGAGACTGGGGACGAGCAGTACTTC
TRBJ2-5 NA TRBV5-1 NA CASSPHSGGETQYF TGCGCCAGCAGCCCCCACTCAGGTGGGGAGACCCAGTACTTC
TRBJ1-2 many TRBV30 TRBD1 CASDRDFFGYTF TGTGCCTCTGACAGGGATTTTTTTGGCTACACCTTC
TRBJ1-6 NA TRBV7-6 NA CASSSQGSYNSPLHF TGTGCCAGCAGCTCGCAGGGCTCCTATAATTCACCCCTCCACTTT
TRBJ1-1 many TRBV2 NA CASSYQVNTEAFF TGTGCCAGCAGTTATCAAGTAAACACTGAAGCTTTCTTT
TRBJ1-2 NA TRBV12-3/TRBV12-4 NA CASSLALWGAGRYGYTF TGTGCCAGCAGTTTAGCGCTATGGGGAGCTGGGAGGTATGGCTACACCTTC
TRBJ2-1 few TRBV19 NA CASSLWDGGRNEQFF TGTGCCAGCAGCTTATGGGACGGTGGTCGTAATGAGCAGTTCTTC
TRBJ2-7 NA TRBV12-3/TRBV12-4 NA CASSVDSVTIPYEQYF TGTGCCAGCAGTGTCGACAGTGTGACCATCCCCTACGAGCAGTACTTC
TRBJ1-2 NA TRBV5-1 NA CASSLEWQAINYGYTF TGCGCCAGCAGCTTGGAATGGCAGGCTATAAACTATGGCTACACCTTC
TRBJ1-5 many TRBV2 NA CASSDGGNSNQPQHF TGTGCCAGCAGTGACGGAGGTAATAGCAATCAGCCCCAGCATTTT
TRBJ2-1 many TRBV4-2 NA CASSQDGPGNEQFF TGTGCCAGCAGCCAAGACGGACCAGGGAATGAGCAGTTCTTC
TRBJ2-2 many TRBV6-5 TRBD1 CASSYSFIRQGAAGELFF TGTGCCAGCAGTTACTCCTTTATAAGACAGGGGGCTGCCGGGGAGCTGTTTTTT
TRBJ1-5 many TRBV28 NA CASSFVVKGGPQHF TGTGCCAGCAGTTTTGTAGTTAAGGGGGGGCCCCAGCATTTT
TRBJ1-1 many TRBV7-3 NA CASSLNQNTEAFF TGTGCCAGCAGCTTAAATCAAAACACCGAAGCTTTCTTT
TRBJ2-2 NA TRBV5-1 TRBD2 CASSFSGLVVTGGLFF TGCGCCAGCAGCTTTTCGGGACTAGTAGTAACCGGGGGGCTGTTTTTT
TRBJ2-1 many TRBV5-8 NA CASSLGERREQFF TGTGCCAGCAGCTTGGGGGAGAGGCGTGAGCAGTTCTTC
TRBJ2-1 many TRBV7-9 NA CASSLKGQQQFF TGTGCCAGCAGCTTAAAAGGACAGCAACAGTTCTTC
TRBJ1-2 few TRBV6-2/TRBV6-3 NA CASSLDRPINYGYTF TGTGCCAGCAGTTTGGACAGACCCATTAACTATGGCTACACCTTC
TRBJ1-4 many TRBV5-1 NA CASSLGAPTNEKLFF TGCGCCAGCAGCTTGGGGGCCCCGACTAATGAAAAACTGTTTTTT
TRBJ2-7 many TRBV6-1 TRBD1 CASSEWGQLSYEQYF TGTGCCAGCAGTGAATGGGGACAGCTATCCTACGAGCAGTACTTC
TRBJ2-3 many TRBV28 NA CASSPPGAGDTQYF TGTGCCAGCAGTCCCCCCGGCGCGGGAGATACGCAGTATTTT
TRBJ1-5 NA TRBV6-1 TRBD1 CASSSPRGPPFQPQHF TGTGCCAGCAGTTCACCCAGGGGGCCGCCGTTTCAGCCCCAGCATTTT
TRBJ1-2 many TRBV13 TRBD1 CASTLRTGSGYTF TGTGCCAGCACCCTAAGGACAGGGTCCGGCTACACCTTC